This TCR beta chain was sequenced during a study of T-cell reconstitution after alpha-beta-depleted transplantation in children. This clonotype was picked up many times. TCRbeta library preparation incorporated unique molecular identifiers. TCRdb used MiXCR to reprocess the PCR reads, holding one entry per CDR3 protein. The table has over 400,000 distinct CDR3 sequences, 9.5% to 15% seen once. This receptor was taken from a human donor who donated a stem cell graft to a child with combined immunodeficiency. This sample comprised PBMCs from the stem cell graft donor, obtained from the stem cell graft.

CDR3 amino acids: CASSQVRGGTGELFF. In nucleotides, the CDR3 is TGTGCCAGCAGCCAAGTGAGGGGCGGAACCGGGGAGCTGTTTTTT. The rearrangement links TRBV4-2 to TRBJ2-2; D possibly uses TRBD1 or TRBD2 (5 bases each). The CDR3 runs to 15 residues. The germline V gene has CDR1 LGHNA and CDR2 YNFKEQ. V was shortened by 1 base and J by 5 bases, with 11 bases between the two germline ends.